These T cell receptor beta chains were read from a single sample in a study of cytomegalovirus exposure and HLA in healthy donors. The repertoire was sequenced with immunoSEQ multiplex PCR; TCRdb's copy has only in-frame clones and lacks some. The table has 130,000 or so clones, around three quarters seen once. Sequenced sample: PBMCs. These receptors came from a man in his forties in good health and CMV-seronegative. The CDR3 runs from the conserved cysteine through the conserved F or W. The D gene is left open where the match is weak. Only some rows state a clone size, as once, few, many or a class for expanded clones.

-,TRBJ2-3,TRBV5-1,TRBD2,TGCGCCAGCAGCTTGGCAGCAGGGACTAATACGCAGTATTTT,CASSLAAGTNTQYF
few,TRBJ2-3,TRBV6-9,-,TGTCCGGAGAGGGACAATACGCAGTATTTT,CPERDNTQYF
-,TRBJ2-7,TRBV11-2,-,TGTGCCAGCAGCTTAGACGGGTGGAGCTCCTACGAGCAGTACTTC,CASSLDGWSSYEQYF
-,TRBJ2-3,TRBV9,-,TGTGCCAGCAGCGTAGCGGGGGTGGGCACAGATACGCAGTATTTT,CASSVAGVGTDTQYF
few,TRBJ2-7,TRBV10-1,-,TGCGCCAGCAGACCGAGGCCCTACGAGCAGTACTTC,CASRPRPYEQYF
-,TRBJ2-7,TRBV11-3,TRBD1,TGTGCCAGCAGCCGACAGGGATCTTACGAGCAGTACTTC,CASSRQGSYEQYF
-,TRBJ1-2,TRBV5-6,-,TGTGCCAGCAGCTTGGGAGGGTTGCATGGCTACACCTTC,CASSLGGLHGYTF
-,TRBJ2-3,TRBV11-3,TRBD2,TGTGCCAGCAGCGGCTCTCAAGGCGGGGGGGAGGCAGATACGCAGTATTTT,CASSGSQGGGEADTQYF
few,TRBJ2-7,TRBV14,-,TGTGCCAGCAGCCGATATAACACTATAAACTACGAGCAGTACTTC,CASSRYNTINYEQYF
few,TRBJ2-7,TRBV2,-,TGTGCCAGCAGTGAAGACAGGGACTCCTACGAGCAGTACTTC,CASSEDRDSYEQYF
-,TRBJ2-7,TRBV6-1,-,TGTGCCAGCAGTGAACGGGGAGTCTCCTACGAGCAGTACTTC,CASSERGVSYEQYF
-,TRBJ2-2,TRBV11-3,-,TGTGCCAGCAGCAGGGGAACTAACACCGGGGAGCTGTTTTTT,CASSRGTNTGELFF
-,TRBJ2-6,TRBV10-1,-,TGCGCCAGCACCCAGGGTTCTGGGGCCAACGGCCTGACTTTC,CASTQGSGANGLTF
-,TRBJ1-4,TRBV4-1,TRBD1,TGCGCCAGCAGCCATTATGGACGGGACAGTAATGAAAAACTGTTTTTT,CASSHYGRDSNEKLFF
few,TRBJ2-3,TRBV5-1,TRBD2,TGCGCCAGCAGCTTGAGTAGCGGGGGTCGGACAGATACGCAGTATTTT,CASSLSSGGRTDTQYF
-,TRBJ2-3,TRBV12-5,-,TGTGCTAGTGGTCCCCGAGGTAGAGATACGCAGTATTTT,CASGPRGRDTQYF
-,TRBJ2-7,TRBV29-1,TRBD1,TGCAGCGTCAGACAGGGAGTCCCCTACGAGCAGTACTTC,CSVRQGVPYEQYF
-,TRBJ2-6,TRBV28,-,TGTGCCAGCAGTCCAGGGTCTGGGGCCAACGGCCTGACTTTC,CASSPGSGANGLTF
-,TRBJ2-7,TRBV7-6,TRBD1,TGTGCCAGCAGCTCCGGGACAGGGAACTACGAGCAGTACTTC,CASSSGTGNYEQYF
-,TRBJ2-7,TRBV5-5,-,TGTGCCAGCAGCTTGGTGGTCAGGGCCAACGAGCAGTACTTC,CASSLVVRANEQYF
-,TRBJ2-3,TRBV7-9,TRBD2,TGTGCCAGCAGCCCGGGACTAGGCAGCACAGATACGCAGTATTTT,CASSPGLGSTDTQYF
-,TRBJ2-1,TRBV6-1,-,TGTGCCAGCAGAGGGGACAATGAGCAGTTCTTC,CASRGDNEQFF
-,TRBJ2-3,TRBV9,-,TGTGCCAGCAGCGTAGCGGGTTCGACAGATACGCAGTATTTT,CASSVAGSTDTQYF